This T cell receptor beta chain was recovered during a study of blood T cell repertoires in COVID-19. Libraries were prepared by immunoSEQ multiplex PCR; TCRdb keeps only in-frame clonotypes and omits some of them. The sample consists of about 230,000 clones, 80% to 90% of them appearing once. Looked up from germline, CDR1 is LNHDA and CDR2 is SQIVND (reference sequence). V gave up 1 base and J gave up 4 bases; unmatched junction bases: 3. CDR3 length equals 15 residues. The sequence was collected from a man between 40 and 49 years old who had recovered from COVID-19. The V call is TRBV19, the J call TRBJ2-1; 8 bases agree with TRBD2. Sequencing used peripheral blood. The CDR3 region has the DNA TGTGCCAGTAGTATAGGACTAGCGAAATACAATGAGCAGTTCTTC. Its protein product is CASSIGLAKYNEQFF.